This TCR beta chain was identified during a study of blood T cell repertoires in COVID-19. The table came from immunoSEQ multiplex PCR; TCRdb's copy has only in-frame clones and leaves some out. The sample lists some 270,000 clones; around 86% were seen once. Germline loops: CDR1 LNHDA, CDR2 SQIVND (reference sequence). This CDR3 has 14 residues. Concerning this clone itself: A read error may produce the germline difference seen at one junction end.

The chain is built from TRBV19 and TRBJ1-5; possible D gene TRBD1, 6 bases. Sequencing was carried out using peripheral blood. This TCR came from a man aged 45-65 years with acute or convalescent COVID-19. The chain's CDR3 is CASRIAGDSQPQHF. In DNA form, the CDR3 reads TGTGCCAGTAGGATAGCAGGGGATAGTCAGCCCCAGCATTTT.